This T cell receptor beta chain emerged from a study of T cells expressing NK-cell markers. In the study overall: Just one sequenced donor of eight was HCMV-seronegative, while seven were seropositive. Whole-study results and caveats: In four donors, these clonotypes also led the CD3+CD56-NKG2C+ fraction. In a group of 5 or 6 donors, dominant NKG2C+ clonotypes represented roughly 1.0-7.5% of CD8+ T cells.

Using the 5' RACE reads, TCRdb records one entry per CDR3 protein without DNA. Its listing shows 300,000 to 500,000 distinct CDR3 sequences. Concerning this clonotype: Its antigen is unknown.

CDR1 and CDR2 (germline): SGHNT, YENEEA. The CDR3 is 17 residues long. This receptor was taken from a woman aged 50 to 65 in good health. The sequenced sample was blood T cells: a sorted CD56 or NKG2C T cell subset, CD4+ or CD8+ T cells, or bulk PBMC T cells (not recorded which). The rearrangement joins TRBV11-3 to TRBJ2-5; TCRdb's D call, TRBD2, is unchecked because there is no DNA. CDR3 region: CASRQKGLADPGETQYF. Looking up the rest from reference TRBV11-3 and TRBJ2-5 gives the full variable domain: EAGVVQSPRYKIIEKKQPVAFWCNPISGHNTLYWYLQNLGQGPELLIRYENEEAVDDSQLPKDRFSAERLKGVDSTLKIQPAELGDSAVYLCASRQKGLADPGETQYFGPGTRLLVL.